The 15 T cell receptor beta chains listed next were all sequenced from one sample in a study of technical replicates of blood from a few donors. This table comes from immunoSEQ multiplex PCR, and its TCRdb copy is limited to in-frame clones, with some not included. This repertoire shows approximately 100,000 clones, 96% found once; its top ten account for roughly 0.21%. The sample taken for sequencing was T cells isolated from PBMCs. These receptors were obtained from a human donor in good health.

The chain links TRBV25-1 to TRBJ2-1; possible D gene TRBD1, 6 bases. CDR3 length: 13 amino acids. Germline-derived CDR1 and CDR2 are MGHDK and SYGVNS. V was trimmed by 4 bases and J by 8 bases, leaving 12 bases between them. The CDR3 nucleotides are TGTGCCAGCAGTGCACAGGGCGATGATGAGCAGTTCTTC. Translating it yields CASSAQGDDEQFF.

The chain carries TRBV4-1 and TRBJ2-7; D is perhaps TRBD2 (6 bases). This CDR3 region has 18 residues. Deletions cut 6 bases from V and 4 bases from J, with 28 bases between. Per germline, CDR1 MGHRA and CDR2 YSYEKL. The CDR3 loop is CASRQLGTAGNKLYEQYF. CDR3 DNA sequence: TGCGCCAGCAGACAACTTGGGACCGCGGGGAATAAACTGTACGAGCAGTACTTC.

V and J are TRBV18 and TRBJ2-7, with TRBD2 matching 10 bases. CDR1 is KGHSH and CDR2 is LQKENI in the germline V gene. The CDR3 has 15 residues. Trimming at V came to 2 bases and at J to 5 bases, leaving 6 bases not matched to a gene. The CDR3: CASSPSGLAGDEQYF. CDR3 DNA sequence: TGTGCCAGCTCACCATCGGGGCTAGCGGGAGACGAGCAGTACTTC. Combining the CDR3 with reference TRBV18 and TRBJ2-7 gives the whole variable domain NAGVMQNPRHLVRRRGQEARLRCSPMKGHSHVYWYRQLPEEGLKFMVYLQKENIIDESGMPKERFSAEFPKEGPSILRIQQVVRGDSAAYFCASSPSGLAGDEQYFGPGTRLTVT.

J is TRBJ2-7 and V is TRBV28; a weak D match, TRBD1 (6 bases). V lost 3 bases to trimming and J lost 4 bases, with 10 bases between them. Germline V gene data show CDR1 as MDHEN and CDR2 as SYDVKM. The CDR3 sequence is 13 residues long. The CDR3 DNA reads as TGTGCCAGCAGTTTTATCGGACAGTACGAGCAGTACTTC. Protein sequence: CASSFIGQYEQYF.

The V call is TRBV6-1, the J call TRBJ2-4, with D uncertain. This CDR3 has 12 amino acids. V lost 2 bases, J lost 5 bases, and 4 bases lay in between. Germline V gene data show CDR1 as MNHNS and CDR2 as SASEGT. The CDR3 sequence is CASSETENIQYF. CDR3 bases: TGTGCCAGCAGTGAAACAGAAAACATTCAGTACTTC.

The gene calls are TRBV5-4 and TRBJ1-1; 9 bases line up with TRBD1. J gave up 5 bases and V 1 base, and 6 bases lay outside the gene matches. The germline gives CDR1 SGHNT, CDR2 YYREEE (reference sequence). The CDR3 is 15 residues long. The CDR3 nucleotides are TGTGCCAGCAGCTTGCGCGACAGGGGGAGAACTGAAGCTTTCTTT. Translation gives CASSLRDRGRTEAFF.

The V call is TRBV7-8, the J call TRBJ2-1; 7 bases align to TRBD2. The CDR3 is 17 residues long. Germline trimming cut 1 base from V and 6 bases from J; bases unmatched to any gene: 12. In germline, CDR1 is SGHVS, CDR2 FQNEAQ. The CDR3 is CASSLGFPASGANEQFF. Here the CDR3 DNA reads TGTGCCAGCAGCTTAGGTTTTCCGGCTAGCGGAGCCAATGAGCAGTTCTTC.

The chain couples TRBV28 to TRBJ1-3; 7 bases are a match to TRBD1. V shed 6 bases and J 2 bases; nucleotides not matched to a gene: 7. Germline lookup yields CDR1 MDHEN and CDR2 SYDVKM. The CDR3 length is 15 residues. CDR3 in amino acids: CASSPPGTAGNTIYF. CDR3 nucleotides: TGTGCCAGCAGCCCACCCGGGACAGCTGGAAACACCATATATTTT.

The table lists this clone with a count of one. The chain uses TRBV19 and TRBJ1-1; D is unresolved. The CDR3 is made up of 11 amino acids. The ends were cut back, 8 bases at V and 0 bases at J, with 4 bases in the middle. Germline V lookup: CDR1 LNHDA, CDR2 SQIVND (reference sequence). CDR3 in DNA: TGTGCCAGTCACATGAACACTGAAGCTTTCTTT. It yields the protein CASHMNTEAFF.

The chain carries TRBV15 and TRBJ1-5, with 10 positions matching TRBD1. The CDR3 spans 17 residues. Germline CDR1 and CDR2: LNHNV and YYDKDF (reference sequence). The ends lost 1 base at V and 6 bases at J; junction bases unmatched: 9. CDR3 nucleotides: TGTGCCACCAGCAGAGCACCGGGACAGGGGAGAAGTCAGCCCCAGCATTTT. This sequence encodes CATSRAPGQGRSQPQHF.

This chain links TRBV19 with TRBJ1-2, with 9 bases lining up with TRBD1. The CDR3 is made up of 14 amino acids. V lost 6 bases to trimming and J lost 0 bases; unmatched junction nucleotides: 2. Germline V gene data show CDR1 as LNHDA and CDR2 as SQIVND (reference sequence). The CDR3 spells CASSRDRANYGYTF. CDR3 DNA sequence: TGTGCCAGTAGCAGGGACAGGGCTAACTATGGCTACACCTTC.

CDR3 nucleotides: TGTGCCAGCAGCGTAGATTCTTTTTTCTCCTACAATGAGCAGTTCTTC. It encodes CASSVDSFFSYNEQFF. This chain links TRBV9 with TRBJ2-1; D gene ambiguous. The germline V gene has CDR1 SGDLS and CDR2 YYNGEE. V lost 0 bases and J 0 bases, leaving 10 bases between the germline ends. CDR3 length: 16 residues.

The rearrangement links TRBV28 to TRBJ2-7; TRBD1 is a possible D gene (5 bases). Trimming stripped 3 bases from V and 0 bases from J, with 15 bases between. CDR1 and CDR2 (germline): MDHEN, SYDVKM. The CDR3 contains 16 residues. CDR3 coding DNA: TGTGCCAGCAGTTTGGGGCCACGACGGAGCTCCTACGAGCAGTACTTC. It is translated as CASSLGPRRSSYEQYF.

The rearrangement uses TRBV6-6 and TRBJ1-5; unclear D gene. V was shortened by 2 bases and J by 0 bases, with 8 bases between the two germline ends. The CDR3 length is 15 residues. Germline CDR1 is MNHNY and CDR2 is SVGAGI (reference sequence). CDR3 amino acids: CASSYVSLSNQPQHF. The CDR3 DNA sequence: TGTGCCAGCAGTTACGTGTCACTTAGCAATCAGCCCCAGCATTTT.

The chain links TRBV19 to TRBJ2-3; a weak D match, TRBD2 (7 bases). Per the germline V gene, CDR1 is LNHDA and CDR2 is SQIVND (reference sequence). Trimming stripped 6 bases from V and 2 bases from J, with 15 bases between. The CDR3 has 15 residues. As DNA, the CDR3 is TGTGCCAGTAGAGCACGGGGGGCCCTCACAGATACGCAGTATTTT. It codes for CASRARGALTDTQYF. Variable domain in full (rest from reference TRBV19 and TRBJ2-3): DGGITQSPKYLFRKEGQNVTLSCEQNLNHDAMYWYRQDPGQGLRLIYYSQIVNDFQKGDIAEGYSVSREKKESFPLTVTSAQKNPTAFYLCASRARGALTDTQYFGPGTRLTVL.